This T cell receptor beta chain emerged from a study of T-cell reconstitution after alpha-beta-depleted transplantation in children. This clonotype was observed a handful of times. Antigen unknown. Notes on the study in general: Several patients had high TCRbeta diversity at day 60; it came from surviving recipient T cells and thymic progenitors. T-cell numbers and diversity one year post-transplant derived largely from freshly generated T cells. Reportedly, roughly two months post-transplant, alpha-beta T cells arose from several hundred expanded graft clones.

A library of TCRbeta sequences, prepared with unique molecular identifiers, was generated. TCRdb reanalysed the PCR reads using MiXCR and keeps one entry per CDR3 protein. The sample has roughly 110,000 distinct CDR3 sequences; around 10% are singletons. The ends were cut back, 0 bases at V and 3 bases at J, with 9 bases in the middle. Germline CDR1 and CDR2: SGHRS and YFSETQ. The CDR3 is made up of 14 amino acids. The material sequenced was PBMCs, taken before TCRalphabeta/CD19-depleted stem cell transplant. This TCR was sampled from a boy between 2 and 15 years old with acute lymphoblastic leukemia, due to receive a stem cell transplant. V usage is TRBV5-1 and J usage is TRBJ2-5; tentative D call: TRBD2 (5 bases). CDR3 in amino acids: CASSLGGVEETQYF. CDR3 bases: TGCGCCAGCAGCTTGGGGGGAGTGGAAGAGACCCAGTACTTC.